The rows below give T cell receptor beta chains drawn from one sample of a study of shared clonotypes between healthy human individuals. Data came from immunoSEQ multiplex PCR; TCRdb stores just in-frame clones and leaves some out. The repertoire holds approximately 1.1 million clones, with about 84% as singletons. Sequencing was performed on memory CD4+ T cells from PBMCs. The receptors shown here come from a man between 18 and 29 years old in good health. Some clones in this sample may be carry-over from other donors' samples. Each CDR3 is given with its conserved first and last residue. A D gene is named only where the DNA matches it firmly. Not every row has a clone size; where given, it reads once, few, many or a size class.

size: -
length: 14
D: -
V: TRBV28
J: TRBJ2-7
CDR3: CASSLPTTQTEQYF
DNA: TGTGCCAGCAGCCTCCCCACAACTCAGACCGAGCAGTACTTC

size: -
length: 14
D: TRBD1
V: TRBV5-4
J: TRBJ2-5
CDR3: CASSRDRAQETQYF
DNA: TGTGCCAGCAGCCGGGACAGGGCCCAAGAGACCCAGTACTTC

size: once
length: 14
D: TRBD2
V: TRBV7-2
J: TRBJ2-7
CDR3: CASSPSGRVGEQYF
DNA: TGTGCCAGCAGCCCCAGCGGGAGGGTTGGCGAGCAGTACTTC

size: -
length: 16
D: -
V: TRBV18
J: TRBJ1-5
CDR3: CASSPNHPNSNQPQHF
DNA: TGTGCCAGCTCACCGAACCACCCAAATAGCAATCAGCCCCAGCATTTT

size: -
length: 14
D: -
V: TRBV11-2
J: TRBJ2-1
CDR3: CASSLLAGQYEQFF
DNA: TGTGCCAGCAGCTTATTGGCAGGGCAGTATGAGCAGTTCTTC

size: -
length: 14
D: TRBD1
V: TRBV7-9
J: TRBJ2-5
CDR3: CASSRDRGGETQYF
DNA: TGTGCCAGCAGCCGGGACAGGGGAGGAGAGACCCAGTACTTC

size: few
length: 14
D: -
V: TRBV6-6
J: TRBJ1-5
CDR3: CASSGQATAQPQHF
DNA: TGTGCCAGCAGCGGCCAGGCTACGGCTCAGCCCCAGCATTTT

size: -
length: 15
D: -
V: TRBV27
J: TRBJ1-1
CDR3: CASSASGVGNTEAFF
DNA: TGTGCCAGCAGTGCCTCGGGTGTCGGGAACACTGAAGCTTTCTTT

size: -
length: 18
D: -
V: TRBV4-3
J: TRBJ2-3
CDR3: CASSQAGFVRGRADTQYF
DNA: TGCGCCAGCAGCCAAGCGGGGTTTGTACGGGGTCGGGCAGATACGCAGTATTTT

size: -
length: 15
D: -
V: TRBV28
J: TRBJ1-5
CDR3: CASSLKGVINQPQHF
DNA: TGTGCCAGCAGTTTAAAGGGGGTGATCAATCAGCCCCAGCATTTT

size: once
length: 13
D: TRBD1
V: TRBV2
J: TRBJ1-5
CDR3: CASRGQENQPQHF
DNA: TGTGCCAGCAGGGGACAGGAGAATCAGCCCCAGCATTTT

size: -
length: 15
D: TRBD1
V: TRBV19
J: TRBJ2-3
CDR3: CASSARTGSTDTQYF
DNA: TGTGCCAGTTCGGCCCGGACAGGTAGCACAGATACGCAGTATTTT

size: -
length: 14
D: -
V: TRBV9
J: TRBJ2-1
CDR3: CASSKGRNYNEQFF
DNA: TGTGCCAGCAGTAAAGGGAGGAACTACAATGAGCAGTTCTTC

size: -
length: 14
D: -
V: TRBV5-4
J: TRBJ2-1
CDR3: CASSLGGQHNEQFF
DNA: TGTGCCAGCAGCTTGGGGGGGCAGCACAATGAGCAGTTCTTC

size: few
length: 20
D: -
V: TRBV18
J: TRBJ2-1
CDR3: CASSPPFRPGRPSSYNEQFF
DNA: TGTGCCAGCTCACCACCCTTTCGGCCGGGACGCCCAAGCTCCTACAATGAGCAGTTCTTC

size: few
length: 15
D: -
V: TRBV19
J: TRBJ2-1
CDR3: CASSFPASIHNEQFF
DNA: TGTGCCAGTAGTTTTCCGGCGTCGATCCACAATGAGCAGTTCTTC

size: few
length: 15
D: -
V: TRBV18
J: TRBJ2-7
CDR3: CASSPERGGLYEQYF
DNA: TGTGCCAGCTCCCCAGAAAGGGGGGGGTTGTACGAGCAGTACTTC

size: -
length: 19
D: TRBD1
V: TRBV30
J: TRBJ2-4
CDR3: CAWRRGQGAMDRAKNIQYF
DNA: TGTGCCTGGAGGAGGGGACAGGGGGCCATGGATCGGGCCAAAAACATTCAGTACTTC

size: -
length: 14
D: -
V: TRBV10-2
J: TRBJ1-4
CDR3: CASKPRQVDEKLFF
DNA: TGCGCCAGCAAACCGAGACAGGTGGATGAAAAACTGTTTTTT

size: -
length: 15
D: -
V: TRBV6-5
J: TRBJ1-1
CDR3: CASSYSHRMDTEAFF
DNA: TGTGCCAGCAGTTACTCACACCGGATGGACACTGAAGCTTTCTTT

size: -
length: 13
D: TRBD1
V: TRBV19
J: TRBJ1-4
CDR3: CASAGQGIEKLFF
DNA: TGTGCCAGCGCGGGACAGGGGATAGAAAAACTGTTTTTT

size: -
length: 15
D: TRBD1
V: TRBV28
J: TRBJ1-5
CDR3: CASSRHRDRDQPQHF
DNA: TGTGCCAGCAGTAGACATCGGGACAGGGATCAGCCCCAGCATTTT

size: -
length: 14
D: -
V: TRBV6-5
J: TRBJ1-1
CDR3: CASTPTGPNTEAFF
DNA: TGTGCCAGCACTCCTACCGGACCTAACACTGAAGCTTTCTTT

size: -
length: 14
D: -
V: TRBV4-3
J: TRBJ2-7
CDR3: CASSQEGSGSEQYF
DNA: TGCGCCAGCAGCCAAGAGGGGTCCGGGTCCGAGCAGTACTTC

size: -
length: 14
D: -
V: TRBV28
J: TRBJ2-7
CDR3: CASSSPGPHREQYF
DNA: TGTGCCAGCAGCTCCCCCGGACCTCATCGCGAGCAGTACTTC

size: many
length: 13
D: -
V: TRBV15
J: TRBJ1-2
CDR3: CATSRAKSGGYTF
DNA: TGTGCCACCAGCAGAGCGAAGAGTGGTGGCTACACCTTC

size: -
length: 14
D: TRBD1
V: TRBV5-1
J: TRBJ2-1
CDR3: CASSGTGGWNEQFF
DNA: TGCGCCAGCAGCGGCACAGGGGGCTGGAATGAGCAGTTCTTC

size: -
length: 15
D: -
V: TRBV7-9
J: TRBJ2-3
CDR3: CASSPIRFGTDTQYF
DNA: TGTGCCAGCAGCCCCATCCGGTTCGGCACAGATACGCAGTATTTT

size: -
length: 19
D: -
V: TRBV5-4
J: TRBJ2-1
CDR3: CASSPPPSGAGYSYNEQFF
DNA: TGTGCCAGCAGCCCTCCTCCCTCCGGGGCAGGCTATTCCTACAATGAGCAGTTCTTC

size: once
length: 17
D: TRBD2
V: TRBV6-1
J: TRBJ2-3
CDR3: CASSEGTSGIGTDTQYF
DNA: TGTGCCAGCAGTGAAGGGACTAGCGGGATTGGGACAGATACGCAGTATTTT

size: -
length: 14
D: TRBD2
V: TRBV5-1
J: TRBJ2-7
CDR3: CASSEAGGIYEQYF
DNA: TGCGCCAGCAGCGAGGCGGGAGGGATCTACGAGCAGTACTTC

size: -
length: 15
D: TRBD1
V: TRBV11-2
J: TRBJ1-5
CDR3: CASSQNRGANQPQHF
DNA: TGTGCCAGCAGTCAAAACAGGGGGGCCAATCAGCCCCAGCATTTT

size: -
length: 16
D: -
V: TRBV30
J: TRBJ1-1
CDR3: CAIQTLGGSRYTEAFF
DNA: TGTGCCATACAGACCCTAGGGGGGTCGCGGTACACTGAAGCTTTCTTT

size: -
length: 16
D: -
V: TRBV19
J: TRBJ2-5
CDR3: CASSIGEAASLETQYF
DNA: TGTGCCAGTAGTATTGGGGAGGCCGCTAGCTTGGAGACCCAGTACTTC

size: -
length: 13
D: TRBD2
V: TRBV7-6
J: TRBJ2-7
CDR3: CASSSGRDYEQYF
DNA: TGTGCCAGCAGCTCGGGGAGGGACTACGAGCAGTACTTC

size: -
length: 17
D: -
V: TRBV5-5
J: TRBJ2-2
CDR3: CASRLGSQGVNTGELFF
DNA: TGTGCCAGCAGACTTGGGAGCCAAGGGGTGAACACCGGGGAGCTGTTTTTT

size: few
length: 13
D: -
V: TRBV14
J: TRBJ1-1
CDR3: CASSRIDRFEAFF
DNA: TGTGCCAGCAGCCGAATAGACAGGTTTGAAGCTTTCTTT

size: -
length: 17
D: -
V: TRBV28
J: TRBJ2-3
CDR3: CASSFGGPPRLLLSQYF
DNA: TGTGCCAGCAGTTTTGGTGGCCCACCGAGACTCCTACTCTCGCAGTATTTT

size: once
length: 15
D: TRBD1
V: TRBV27
J: TRBJ2-1
CDR3: CASSITGTGIHEQFF
DNA: TGTGCCAGCAGTATCACCGGGACAGGGATCCATGAGCAGTTCTTC

size: -
length: 15
D: -
V: TRBV5-4
J: TRBJ2-3
CDR3: CAFRGAGGVGDTQYF
DNA: TGTGCCTTTCGGGGGGCAGGGGGCGTCGGAGATACGCAGTATTTT

size: -
length: 16
D: -
V: TRBV19
J: TRBJ2-7
CDR3: CASSIDAGATTYEQYF
DNA: TGTGCCAGTAGTATAGATGCAGGGGCTACAACCTACGAGCAGTACTTC

size: -
length: 13
D: TRBD1
V: TRBV6-5
J: TRBJ2-7
CDR3: CASARDRGGEQYF
DNA: TGTGCCAGCGCTCGGGACAGGGGAGGAGAGCAGTACTTC

size: -
length: 12
D: -
V: TRBV28
J: TRBJ2-3
CDR3: CASVSRADTQYF
DNA: TGTGCCAGCGTATCGCGCGCAGATACGCAGTATTTT

size: -
length: 15
D: -
V: TRBV27
J: TRBJ1-2
CDR3: CASSISRDSNYGYTF
DNA: TGTGCCAGCAGTATCTCCCGAGACTCTAACTATGGCTACACCTTC

size: -
length: 14
D: TRBD1
V: TRBV29-1
J: TRBJ2-1
CDR3: CSVVRDRGLNEQFF
DNA: TGCAGCGTTGTCCGGGACAGGGGGTTGAATGAGCAGTTCTTC

size: many
length: 14
D: -
V: TRBV28
J: TRBJ1-2
CDR3: CASSTQLGGYGYTF
DNA: TGTGCCAGCAGTACCCAACTTGGGGGCTATGGCTACACCTTC

size: few
length: 14
D: TRBD1
V: TRBV11-3
J: TRBJ2-1
CDR3: CASSLGGQENEQFF
DNA: TGTGCCAGCAGCTTAGGGGGACAGGAGAATGAGCAGTTCTTC

size: many
length: 15
D: TRBD1
V: TRBV5-1
J: TRBJ2-7
CDR3: CASSLSDRGPYEQYF
DNA: TGCGCCAGCAGCTTAAGTGACAGGGGCCCCTACGAGCAGTACTTC

size: -
length: 15
D: TRBD1
V: TRBV7-9
J: TRBJ1-5
CDR3: CASSLGQGIPQPQHF
DNA: TGTGCCAGCAGCTTAGGACAGGGGATTCCTCAGCCCCAGCATTTT

size: few
length: 16
D: -
V: TRBV27
J: TRBJ2-1
CDR3: CASPQPEVGGYNEQFF
DNA: TGTGCCAGCCCTCAACCCGAGGTGGGGGGTTACAATGAGCAGTTCTTC

size: -
length: 17
D: TRBD2
V: TRBV27
J: TRBJ2-3
CDR3: CASSSKAGGSLTDTQYF
DNA: TGTGCCAGCAGTTCAAAAGCGGGAGGTTCCCTCACAGATACGCAGTATTTT

size: once
length: 15
D: TRBD1
V: TRBV5-1
J: TRBJ1-1
CDR3: CASSPDPGGATEAFF
DNA: TGCGCCAGCAGCCCGGATCCAGGGGGCGCAACTGAAGCTTTCTTT

size: -
length: 16
D: TRBD2
V: TRBV11-2
J: TRBJ2-1
CDR3: CASRQLAGPSYNEQFF
DNA: TGTGCCAGCAGACAACTAGCGGGCCCATCCTACAATGAGCAGTTCTTC

size: -
length: 15
D: -
V: TRBV14
J: TRBJ2-1
CDR3: CASSQALPRRNEQFF
DNA: TGTGCCAGCAGTCAGGCCCTTCCGCGGAGGAATGAGCAGTTCTTC

size: once
length: 19
D: TRBD1
V: TRBV19
J: TRBJ1-2
CDR3: CASSNTRRAGGDSRYGYTF
DNA: TGTGCCAGTAGTAATACCCGGCGTGCAGGGGGCGATTCTAGGTATGGCTACACCTTC